Each of the 14 T cell receptor beta chains below was sequenced from the same sample in a study of control samples from healthy donors and cancer patients. Some clones are missing from TCRdb's copy, which holds only in-frame ones; the method was immunoSEQ multiplex PCR. The table has 150,000 to 200,000 clones, approximately 95% seen once. Sequenced material: blood. The receptors stem from a man younger than 35 in good health.

The chain is built from TRBV30 and TRBJ2-7; D may be TRBD1 or TRBD2 (5 bases each). The CDR3 is 16 amino acids. The V and J ends lost 2 bases and 5 bases respectively, with 22 bases between them. Germline V CDR1 and CDR2: GTSNPN, SVGIG (reference sequence). CDR3 residues: CAWSQLGTGIRNEQYF. The CDR3 DNA reads TGTGCCTGGAGTCAGCTCGGGACCGGGATTCGAAACGAGCAGTACTTC.

The rearrangement joins TRBV5-4 to TRBJ1-6; maybe TRBD1 (6 bases). The CDR3 extends over 17 amino acids. Germline V gene data show CDR1 as SGHNT and CDR2 as YYREEE (reference sequence). Trimming took 2 bases from V and 7 from J, leaving 19 bases between them. CDR3 region: CASSLTPAGGPNSPLHF. The CDR3 region has the DNA TGTGCCAGCAGCTTAACACCGGCGGGGGGGCCCAATTCACCCCTCCACTTT.

The chain recombines TRBV9 with TRBJ1-4; TRBD1 agrees at 7 bases. The V gene's germline CDR1 is SGDLS and CDR2 YYNGEE. V trimming: 0 bases; J trimming: 4 bases; junction bases outside the gene matches: 9. This CDR3 is built from 17 residues. DNA of the CDR3: TGTGCCAGCAGCGTAGGAATAGGAGGGGGCGATAATGAAAAACTGTTTTTT. This translates into CASSVGIGGGDNEKLFF.

The V gene is TRBV19, the J gene TRBJ1-3, with TRBD1 matching 8 bases. The germline V gene encodes CDR1 LNHDA and CDR2 SQIVND (reference sequence). The CDR3 loop spans 13 amino acids. J lost 7 bases, V lost 9 bases, and 8 bases had no gene match. The CDR3 sequence: CASRKRQGNTIYF. In DNA form, the CDR3 reads TGTGCCAGCCGGAAACGACAGGGGAACACCATATATTTT.

V gene TRBV19 combines with J gene TRBJ2-7, with 7 bases identical to TRBD1. The CDR3 length is 23 residues. V lost 8 bases, J lost 3 bases, and 37 bases stayed unmatched. In germline, CDR1 is LNHDA, CDR2 SQIVND (reference sequence). The CDR3: CASVLSPGVYEGALKNRVYEQYF. The DNA for the CDR3 is TGTGCCAGTGTACTCTCCCCAGGAGTCTACGAGGGGGCCCTGAAAAACCGCGTCTACGAGCAGTACTTC.

The rearrangement joins TRBV18 to TRBJ1-4; tentatively, D is TRBD1 (5 bases). This CDR3 contains 15 residues. V was shortened by 4 bases and J by 1 base, with 10 bases between the two germline ends. CDR1 and CDR2 (germline): KGHSH, LQKENI. Here the CDR3 DNA reads TGTGCCAGCTCACAAGCAGGGCTAACTAATGAAAAACTGTTTTTT. It encodes CASSQAGLTNEKLFF.

This chain uses TRBV29-1 with TRBJ2-1; 9 bases are shared with TRBD2. Looked up from germline, CDR1 is SQVTM and CDR2 is ANQGSEA. The V gene end was trimmed by 7 bases and the J gene end by 0 bases; junction bases not matched to a gene: 1. This CDR3 region has 13 residues. CDR3 DNA sequence: TGCAGCGAGCGGGGGGACTCCTACAATGAGCAGTTCTTC. This codes for CSERGDSYNEQFF.

The V call is TRBV3-1 (or the pseudogene TRBV3-2), the J call TRBJ1-4, with D tentatively TRBD1 (5 bases). V lost 3 bases to trimming and J lost 5 bases, with 10 bases between them. The length of the CDR3 is 14 residues. Per the germline V gene, CDR1 is LGHDT and CDR2 is YNNKEL (reference sequence). CDR3: CASSHRDLNEKLFF. DNA of the CDR3: TGTGCCAGCAGCCATCGGGACCTAAATGAAAAACTGTTTTTT.

The chain recombines TRBV2 with TRBJ2-1; 12 nucleotides agree with TRBD2. CDR1 is SNHLY, CDR2 FYNNEI, per germline. The CDR3 is 14 amino acids. J gave up 9 bases and V 7 bases, and 7 bases lay outside the gene matches. CDR3 coding DNA: TGTGCCAGCAAGCGACTAGCGGGGGCTTTTGAGCAGTTCTTC. As protein: CASKRLAGAFEQFF.

A single count supports this clone. The CDR3 nucleotides read TGTGCCTGGAGAGCGGGGCGGAACTACAATGAGCAGTTCTTC. Translated: CAWRAGRNYNEQFF. The V call is TRBV30, the J call TRBJ2-1; TRBD2 matches at 7 bases. CDR1 and CDR2 (germline): GTSNPN, SVGIG (reference sequence). The CDR3 is 14 residues long. V lost 3 bases and J lost 3; bases outside the gene matches: 5.

The CDR3 loop is CSVEDRTSTDTQYF. For the CDR3, the DNA is TGCAGCGTTGAGGACAGAACTAGCACAGATACGCAGTATTTT. The chain uses TRBV29-1 and TRBJ2-3; D possibly corresponds to TRBD1 (6 bases). Trimming removed 3 bases at V and 0 bases at J, with 10 bases between. CDR1 is SQVTM, CDR2 ANQGSEA, per germline. The CDR3 is 14 amino acids.

The chain has TRBV6-1 and TRBJ1-2; D not resolved. CDR3 size: 15 residues. The V end was cut by 3 bases, the J end by 6 bases, with 17 bases between. Germline V CDR1 and CDR2: MNHNS, SASEGT. The CDR3 is CASSDASRPLDGYTF. The CDR3 DNA sequence: TGTGCCAGCAGTGACGCTTCTCGGCCGTTGGATGGCTACACCTTC.

The chain employs TRBV30 and TRBJ2-1; 9 positions agree with TRBD1. The length of the CDR3 is 14 residues. Germline trimming cut 2 bases from V and 7 bases from J; bases unmatched to any gene: 6. CDR1 and CDR2 (germline): GTSNPN, SVGIG (reference sequence). CDR3 in DNA: TGTGCCTGGAGTCTTAGGGACAGGGTAAATGAGCAGTTCTTC. It yields the protein CAWSLRDRVNEQFF.

The sample holds one count of this clone. The chain uses TRBV5-8 and TRBJ2-3; possibly TRBD1 for D (6 bases). The V gene lost 0 bases and the J gene lost 5 bases, with 19 bases spanning the gap. Germline V gives CDR1 SGHTS, CDR2 YDEGEE. This CDR3 has 17 residues. The DNA for the CDR3 is TGTGCCAGCAGCTTGGGATATATTACAGGGAGTAAAGATACGCAGTATTTT. Its translation is CASSLGYITGSKDTQYF.